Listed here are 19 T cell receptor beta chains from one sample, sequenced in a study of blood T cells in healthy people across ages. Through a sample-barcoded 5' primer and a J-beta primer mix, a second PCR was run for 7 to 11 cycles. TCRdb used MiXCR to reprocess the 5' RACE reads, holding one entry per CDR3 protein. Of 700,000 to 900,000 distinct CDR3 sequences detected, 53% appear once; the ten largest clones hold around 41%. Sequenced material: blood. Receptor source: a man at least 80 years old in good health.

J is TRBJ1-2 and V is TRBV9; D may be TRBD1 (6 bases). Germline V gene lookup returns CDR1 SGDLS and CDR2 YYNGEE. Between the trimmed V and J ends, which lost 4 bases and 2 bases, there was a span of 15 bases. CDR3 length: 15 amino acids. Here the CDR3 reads CASSPPGGANYGYTF. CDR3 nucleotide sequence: TGTGCCAGCAGCCCTCCTGGGGGCGCAAACTATGGCTACACCTTC.

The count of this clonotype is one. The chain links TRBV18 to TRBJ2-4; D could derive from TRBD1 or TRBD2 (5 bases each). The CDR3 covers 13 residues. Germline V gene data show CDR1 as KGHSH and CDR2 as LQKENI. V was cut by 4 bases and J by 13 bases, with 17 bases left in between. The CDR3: CASSQGPEGEQYF. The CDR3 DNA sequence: TGTGCCAGCTCACAGGGACCGGAAGGGGAGCAGTACTTC.

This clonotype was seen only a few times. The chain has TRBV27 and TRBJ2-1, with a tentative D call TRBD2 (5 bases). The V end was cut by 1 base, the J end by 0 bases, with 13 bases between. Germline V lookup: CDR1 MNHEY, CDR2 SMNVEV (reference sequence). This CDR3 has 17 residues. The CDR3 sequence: CASSLYIPGSSYNEQFF. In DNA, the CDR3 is TGTGCCAGCAGTTTATACATCCCGGGGAGCTCCTACAATGAGCAGTTCTTC.

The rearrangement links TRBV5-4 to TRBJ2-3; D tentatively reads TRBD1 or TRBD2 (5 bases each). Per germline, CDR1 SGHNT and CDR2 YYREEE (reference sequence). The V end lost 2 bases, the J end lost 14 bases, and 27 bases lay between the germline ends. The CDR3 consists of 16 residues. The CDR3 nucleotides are TGTGCCAGCAGCTTAGGTGGTACGGGACCCCACAGATACGCGTATTTT. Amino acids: CASSLGGTGPHRYAYF.

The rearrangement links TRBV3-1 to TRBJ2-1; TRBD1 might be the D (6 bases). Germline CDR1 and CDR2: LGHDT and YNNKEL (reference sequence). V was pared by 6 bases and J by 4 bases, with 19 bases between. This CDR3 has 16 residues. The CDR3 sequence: CASSYLVSTGYNEQFF. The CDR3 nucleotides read TGTGCCAGCAGTTACCTCGTCTCGACAGGTTACAATGAGCAGTTCTTC.

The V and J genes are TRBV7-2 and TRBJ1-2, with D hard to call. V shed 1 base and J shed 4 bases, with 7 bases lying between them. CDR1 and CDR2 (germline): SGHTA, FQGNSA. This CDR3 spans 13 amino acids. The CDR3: CASSLVGPYGYTF. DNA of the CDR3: TGTGCCAGCAGCTTAGTAGGGCCCTATGGCTACACCTTC.

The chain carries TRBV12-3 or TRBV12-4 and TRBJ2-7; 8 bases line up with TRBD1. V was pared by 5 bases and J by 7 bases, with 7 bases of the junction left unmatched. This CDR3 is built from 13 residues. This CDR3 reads CASSGTGLLEQYF. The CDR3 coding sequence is TGTGCCAGCAGTGGGACAGGACTACTGGAGCAGTACTTC.

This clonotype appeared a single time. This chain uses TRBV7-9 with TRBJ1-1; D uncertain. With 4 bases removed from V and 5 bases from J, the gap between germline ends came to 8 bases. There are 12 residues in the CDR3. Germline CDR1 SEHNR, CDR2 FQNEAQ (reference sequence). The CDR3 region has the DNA TGTGCCAGCAGCTCTTACGGGACTGAAGCTTTCTTT. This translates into CASSSYGTEAFF.

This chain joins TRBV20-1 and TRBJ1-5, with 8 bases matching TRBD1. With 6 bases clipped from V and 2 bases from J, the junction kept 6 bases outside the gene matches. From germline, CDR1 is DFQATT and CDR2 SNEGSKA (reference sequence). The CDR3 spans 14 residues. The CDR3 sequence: CSADRTGRNQPQHF. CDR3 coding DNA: TGCAGTGCCGATCGGACAGGGCGCAATCAGCCCCAGCATTTT.

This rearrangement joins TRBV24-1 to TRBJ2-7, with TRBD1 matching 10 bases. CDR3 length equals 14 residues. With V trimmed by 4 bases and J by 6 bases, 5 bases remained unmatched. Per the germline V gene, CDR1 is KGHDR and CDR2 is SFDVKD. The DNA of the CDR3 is TGTGCCACCAGTGAACGGGACAGGGGATCCGAGCAGTACTTC. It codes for CATSERDRGSEQYF.

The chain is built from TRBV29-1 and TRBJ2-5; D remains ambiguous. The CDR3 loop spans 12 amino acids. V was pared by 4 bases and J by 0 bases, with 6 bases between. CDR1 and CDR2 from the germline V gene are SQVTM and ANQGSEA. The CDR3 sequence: CSVGINQETQYF. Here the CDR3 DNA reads TGCAGCGTTGGCATAAACCAAGAGACCCAGTACTTC. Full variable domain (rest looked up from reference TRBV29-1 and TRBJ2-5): SAVISQKPSRDICQRGTSLTIQCQVDSQVTMMFWYRQQPGQSLTLIATANQGSEATYESGFVIDKFPISRPNLTFSTLTVSNMSPEDSSIYLCSVGINQETQYFGPGTRLLVL.

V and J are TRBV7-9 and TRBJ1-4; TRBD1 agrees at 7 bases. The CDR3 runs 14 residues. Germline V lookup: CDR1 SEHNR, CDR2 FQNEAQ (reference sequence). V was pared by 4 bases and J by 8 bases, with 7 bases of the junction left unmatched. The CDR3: CASSSGTELEKLFF. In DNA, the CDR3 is TGTGCCAGCAGCTCGGGGACAGAGTTGGAAAAACTGTTTTTT.

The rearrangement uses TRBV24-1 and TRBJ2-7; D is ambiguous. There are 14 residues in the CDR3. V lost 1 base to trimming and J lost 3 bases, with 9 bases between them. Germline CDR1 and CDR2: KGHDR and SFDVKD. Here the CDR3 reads CATSDFNSCYEQYF. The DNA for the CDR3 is TGTGCCACCAGTGATTTTAATAGCTGCTACGAGCAGTACTTC.

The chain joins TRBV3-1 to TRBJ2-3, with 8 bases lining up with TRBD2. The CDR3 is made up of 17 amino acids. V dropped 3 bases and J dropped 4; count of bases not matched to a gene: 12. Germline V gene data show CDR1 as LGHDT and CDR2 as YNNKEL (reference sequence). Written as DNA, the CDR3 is TGTGCCAGCAGCCAGCTAACTCCGGGACTAGGGGCAGATACGCAGTATTTT. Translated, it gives CASSQLTPGLGADTQYF.

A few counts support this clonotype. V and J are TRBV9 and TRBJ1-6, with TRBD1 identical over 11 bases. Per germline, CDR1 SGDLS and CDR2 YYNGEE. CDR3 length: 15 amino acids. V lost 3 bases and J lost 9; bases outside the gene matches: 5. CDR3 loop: CASSASGTGGSPLHF. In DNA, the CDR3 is TGTGCCAGCAGCGCCAGCGGGACAGGGGGTTCACCCCTCCACTTT.

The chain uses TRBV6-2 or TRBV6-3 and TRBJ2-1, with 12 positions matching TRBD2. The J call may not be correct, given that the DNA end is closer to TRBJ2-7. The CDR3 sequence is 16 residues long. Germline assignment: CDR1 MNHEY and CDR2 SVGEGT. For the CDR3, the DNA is TGTGCCAGCAGCCTAGCGGGAGGGCCCGCCTACAATGAGCAGTACTTC. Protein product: CASSLAGGPAYNEQYF.

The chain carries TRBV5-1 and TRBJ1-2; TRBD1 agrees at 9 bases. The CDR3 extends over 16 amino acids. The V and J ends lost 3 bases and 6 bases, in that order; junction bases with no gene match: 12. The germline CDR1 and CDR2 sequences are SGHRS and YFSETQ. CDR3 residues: CASSYLPGTGPNGYTF. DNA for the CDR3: TGCGCCAGCAGCTACCTCCCCGGGACAGGGCCGAATGGCTACACCTTC. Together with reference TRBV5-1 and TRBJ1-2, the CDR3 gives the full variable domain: KAGVTQTPRYLIKTRGQQVTLSCSPISGHRSVSWYQQTPGQGLQFLFEYFSETQRNKGNFPGRFSGRQFSNSRSEMNVSTLELGDSALYLCASSYLPGTGPNGYTFGSGTRLTVV.

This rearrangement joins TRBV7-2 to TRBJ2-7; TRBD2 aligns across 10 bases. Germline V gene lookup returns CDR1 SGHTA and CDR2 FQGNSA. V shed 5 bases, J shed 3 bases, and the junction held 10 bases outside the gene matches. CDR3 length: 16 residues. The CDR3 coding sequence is TGTGCCAGCAGCCCGAGGACTAGCGGAGCTGGCTACGAGCAGTACTTC. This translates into CASSPRTSGAGYEQYF.

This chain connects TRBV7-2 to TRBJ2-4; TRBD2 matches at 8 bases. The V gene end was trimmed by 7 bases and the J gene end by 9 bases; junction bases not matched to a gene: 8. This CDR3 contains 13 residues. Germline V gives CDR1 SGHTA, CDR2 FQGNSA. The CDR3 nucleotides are TGTGCCAGCACCCCGGGGGGGGTAGGCATTCAGTACTTC. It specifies CASTPGGVGIQYF.